This note documents a single TCR beta chain sequence. The antigen it binds to is not known. No clone much larger than this one lies a single base away; base qualities are absent. This sample is drawn from a study of T cell responses to AZD1222 COVID-19 vaccine (dated by TCRdb to the early 2020s). In terms of the full investigation: AZD1222 recipients with second doses at about 4 weeks or about 12 weeks were pooled, because spike-specific TCR depth and breadth did not differ between schedules. A total of 233 trial participants underwent TCR sequencing, of whom 200 to 220 had received two doses of AZD1222 and roughly 26 had received two doses of the MenACWY control vaccine. Trial participants were enrolled into age subgroups of 18-55, 56-69 and 70-plus years, which contained roughly 140, 27 and 60 TCR-sequenced participants, respectively.

The CDR3 regions of human TCRbeta chains were subjected to immunosequencing. In the original analysis: Repertoire TCRs were matched against a reference library of SARS-CoV-2-specific TCRs generated with the MIRA antigen-specificity platform. Breadth meant the fraction of unique TCRs that were SARS-CoV-2-associated, whereas depth meant the fraction of total T cells that were SARS-CoV-2-associated. Using the MIRA data, every spike-specific TCR was mapped to the spike region that the TCR reacted to and assigned to either a CD4 or a CD8 class. Log10-transformed breadth and depth values were compared by one-way ANOVA with Sidak's multiple comparisons tests. Drawn from immuneACCESS, this table holds only the in-frame rearrangements with V and J called that TCRdb kept. Clones are partly lost; checked studies trace under half to an unresolved V gene and leave the rest unexplained. The D gene and trimming were derived from the DNA, and the V and J assignments and clone size from that table. This sample comprises some 130,000 clones, about 91% of them detected only once. The ten most abundant clones make up roughly 3% of the sample.

From cysteine to phenylalanine, the CDR3 is 16 amino acids long. The CDR3 DNA has 48 bases and is translated from base 1. The germline V and J ends show losses of 4 bases and 1 base respectively, and no gene match explains 7 bases of the junction. The CDR1 and CDR2 encoded by the germline V gene are SGDLS and YYNGEE. Sample time point, as interpreted from the label and publication: baseline before first vaccination. Vaccinee samples came from UK trials COV001 and COV002, including a single-blind randomized controlled phase 2/3 trial of AZD1222 (ChAdOx1 nCoV-19) in healthy adults. For TCRbeta chain sequencing, PBMC samples from trial participants were taken at day 0 and at day 28 after the second dose. On the study overall, not on this receptor specifically: CD4 TCRs associated with the vaccine covered the entire spike protein, and the dominant responses were in regions 160-218 and 743-854. In the small 56-69-year group, the increase in depth fell short of significance, most likely because of low power. After two AZD1222 doses, spike-specific TCR breadth and depth were significantly higher than at day 0 and than in MenACWY recipients. Participants were mostly white British and included more females than males, and it was suggested by the authors that clonal diversity may have been underestimated. Conclusions about previously exposed vaccinees are limited because only a handful of AZD1222 recipients were SARS-CoV-2 seropositive at baseline. Because no day 14 peak-response samples were available, the repertoires could be characterized only after the peak T cell response. Epitopes outside the regions mutated in the B.1.351 and B.1.1.7 variants were reportedly recognized by nearly half of the unique spike-specific TCRs.

The specimen was peripheral blood, collected on day 0 of AZD1222 vaccination. This sequence uses TRBV9 and TRBJ2-1; TRBD2 lines up with 8 middle nucleotides. The TCR comes from an adult in good health. The DNA sequence follows: TGTGCCAGCAGCCCTGGAGCGGGAGTTTCCTACAATGAGCAGTTCTTC. Its protein product is CASSPGAGVSYNEQFF.